This T cell receptor (beta chain) was identified during a study of blood T cell repertoires in COVID-19. About the study: Acute-phase and convalescent COVID-19 samples originated in the United States, Italy and Spain. T cells, B-cell-depleted T cells, or PBMCs provided the cDNA or gDNA that served as material.

Looked up from germline, CDR1 is MNHEY and CDR2 is SVGEGT. The V gene end was trimmed by 4 bases and the J gene end by 6 bases; junction bases not matched to a gene: 11. There are 16 residues in the CDR3. Per the original data handling: How many nucleated cells were present was estimated from reference gene primer amplification. Libraries were prepared by immunoSEQ multiplex PCR; TCRdb keeps only in-frame clonotypes and omits some of them. The V and J calls and clone size are taken from that table; D and trimming were inferred from the DNA. The sample has roughly 140,000 clones, more than 80% seen once; the top ten hold around 2.1%.

The clonotype was recovered from a man between 70 and 80 years old with acute or convalescent COVID-19. The V call is TRBV6-2 or TRBV6-3, the J call TRBJ2-1, with 8 bases fitting TRBD2. Source material: peripheral blood. In DNA, the CDR3 is TGTGCCAGCAGTTTGGAGGTCCCGGGAGGGGGCAATGAGCAGTTCTTC. Translating it yields CASSLEVPGGGNEQFF.